This T cell receptor beta chain was recovered during a study of cytomegalovirus exposure and HLA in healthy donors. General observations from the study: The study designated some 180 TCR beta chains cytomegalovirus-associated. A few CMV-associated chains were confirmed in vitro to be specific for CMV antigens.

On this clone: As yet, its antigen is unknown.

Assay: immunoSEQ multiplex PCR; the TCRdb copy retains only in-frame clones and omits some. The sample shows about 170,000 clones, nearly 90% of them seen only once. The donors were in the roughly 110-subject validation cohort, distinct from the 666-subject first cohort. The CDR3 consists of 13 residues. The V gene's germline CDR1 is SGHRS and CDR2 YFSETQ. V lost 1 base and J lost 9, with 11 bases in between. The chain carries TRBV5-1 and TRBJ2-1, with a possible D match to TRBD2 (6 bases). Sequencing was carried out using PBMCs. This receptor was taken from a woman aged 18-29 years in good health and CMV-seropositive. CDR3 protein: CASSLFSGLEQFF. DNA for the CDR3: TGCGCCAGCAGCTTGTTTAGCGGTCTTGAGCAGTTCTTC.